Here is one T cell receptor beta chain with its context. Its antigen remains undetermined. No base quality information exists; no much larger clone differs at one position. This sample stems from a study of OX40 agonist ivuxolimab in advanced cancers. Study-level background: The costimulatory receptor OX40 (CD134) was targeted by ivuxolimab, a fully human IgG2 agonistic monoclonal antibody. Intravenous ivuxolimab was administered to patients every 2 weeks at six dose levels: 0.01, 0.1, 0.3, 1.5, 3 and 10 mg/kg. Of the 50 to 55 patients in dose escalation, 19 had hepatocellular carcinoma, about 15 had melanoma, 9 had renal cell carcinoma and 9 had head and neck cancer. The dose-escalation cohort was almost 85% male with a mean age of about 58 years, ranging from roughly 23 to 90. Prior anti-PD-1, anti-PD-L1 or anti-CTLA-4 therapy was permitted, and checkpoint inhibitors had been received by less than 45% of dose-escalation patients. Partial responses occurred in three dose-escalation patients, of whom one had hepatocellular carcinoma and two had cutaneous melanoma. The purpose of peripheral TCRbeta sequencing was to test whether ivuxolimab changed TCR sequence diversity and led to clonal T-cell expansion. The monotherapy dose-escalation portion (N ≈ 52 patients) of the phase I ivuxolimab trial is reported in the paper. Overall results and qualifications from the work: On average, CD8+ T cells showed more expanded clones than CD4+ T cells after ivuxolimab. The antigen specificity of the peripheral T cells that underwent clonal expansion was not determined. Partial responders in the 0.1-3.0 mg/kg groups had among the lowest normalized peripheral clonal expansion, especially among CD8+ T cells. Clonal expansion of both CD4+ and CD8+ blood T cells was observed from baseline to week 6 at doses 0.1 to 3.0 mg/kg. Low levels of normalized T-cell clonal expansion were also seen in some patients who did not respond.

CDR1 is given as MGHRA and CDR2 as YSYEKL, both from the germline V gene. Measured from the cysteine to the phenylalanine, the CDR3 is 17 residues long. The sequence is cut down to CDR3 DNA, 51 bases in frame from base 1. V loses 0 bases, J loses 0 bases, and the germline ends lie 13 bases apart. Genomic DNA was isolated from the sorted cells so that the TCRbeta CDR3 region could be sequenced. The immunoSEQ Assay was used for sequencing of TCRbeta CDR3 regions. TCRdb holds this immuneACCESS table with in-frame rearrangements only. Some clones are missing; in checked studies, unresolved V genes explain under half, and the rest has no known cause. The sample records about 20,000 clones, 75% to 95% of which are singletons. The ten largest clones capture around 56% of the sample. Patients with autoimmune disease history or receiving systemic immunosuppression were excluded from the trial. Peripheral blood for TCR sequencing was drawn from every dose cohort at baseline, at cycle 4 day 1 and at cycle 7 day 1. Samples came from an open-label, multicenter, first-in-human phase I dose-escalation trial of ivuxolimab. Adults with locally advanced or metastatic melanoma, renal cell, hepatocellular, or head and neck squamous cell carcinoma were enrolled in the trial. CD4+ and CD8+ T cells were sorted separately from peripheral blood before TCR sequencing.

The source was CD4+ or CD8+ T cells sorted from blood, collected in a trial of the OX40 agonist ivuxolimab. This chain is built from TRBV4-1 and TRBJ2-3; the D gene is unclear. The TCR comes from an adult with an advanced solid tumor such as melanoma, head and neck, liver or kidney cancer. CDR3 loop: CASSQEGPLTSTDTQYF. The DNA is as follows: TGCGCCAGCAGCCAAGAAGGCCCCCTAACTAGCACAGATACGCAGTATTTT.